A selection of T cell receptor beta chains follows, all from one sample in a study of human T cells and chemical hapten exposure. TCRdb re-called the RACE reads with MiXCR, one entry per CDR3 protein. The sample has some 300,000 distinct CDR3 sequences; around 5.5% are singletons. The sequencing used whole blood, collected in connection with sensitization to the hapten diphenylcyclopropenone (DPC). The receptors derive from a woman between 18 and 29 years old with alopecia areata. Some clones in this sample may be carry-over from other donors' samples. Both conserved end residues are part of each CDR3. The D gene is left open where the match is weak. Clone size appears in some rows only: once, few, many, or a class for an expanded clone.

- TRBJ2-3 many TRBV7-2 TGTGCCAGCAGCCCAAGGGGGGGCGCTAGCACAGATACGCAGTATTTT CASSPRGGASTDTQYF
- TRBJ2-3 many TRBV4-1 TGCGCCAGCAGCCAAGTTCAGGGGTTGGCAGATACGCAGTATTTT CASSQVQGLADTQYF
TRBD1 TRBJ2-7 few TRBV20-1 TGCAGTGCCCCTCAGGGGGTATCCTACGAGCAGTACTTC CSAPQGVSYEQYF
- TRBJ1-3 - TRBV9 TGTGCCAGCAGCGCTGACATACGACTCTCTGGAAACACCATATATTTT CASSADIRLSGNTIYF
TRBD2 TRBJ2-3 few TRBV20-1 TGCAGTGCTGGGAGACTAGCGGGGGGGAACCCAGATACGCAGTATTTT CSAGRLAGGNPDTQYF
- TRBJ1-6 many TRBV7-9 TGTGCCAGCAGCCCGACCGGTTCGGCTAATTCACCCCTCCACTTT CASSPTGSANSPLHF
- TRBJ1-4 - TRBV12-3/TRBV12-4 TGTGCCAGCAGCCCTTTGGGGAGTACTAATGAAAAACTGTTTTTT CASSPLGSTNEKLFF
TRBD1 TRBJ2-7 many TRBV4-1 TGCGCCAGCAGCCAAGAGACAGGGTATTACGAGCAGTACTTC CASSQETGYYEQYF
- TRBJ2-6 few TRBV4-2 TGTGCCAGCAGCCAGGAAGGGACCCTGGGGGCCAACGTCCTGACTTTC CASSQEGTLGANVLTF
- TRBJ1-1 - TRBV5-5 TGTGCCAGCAGCCCCAGCGCGCGGACAGTTCCTACTGAAGCTTTCTTT CASSPSARTVPTEAFF
- TRBJ2-7 - TRBV4-2 TGTGCCAGCAGCCTCTCGTCAGGAGTCGAGCAGTACTTC CASSLSSGVEQYF
- TRBJ1-1 - TRBV20-1 TGCAGTGTTACACCGACAGGAATGAACACTGAAGCTTTCTTT CSVTPTGMNTEAFF
- TRBJ2-2 - TRBV6-6 TGTGCCAGCAGTTACTCGGGGGGGGCTCACACCGGGGAGCTGTTTTTT CASSYSGGAHTGELFF
- TRBJ1-3 many TRBV28 TGTGCCAGCAGCCACAGGGACTCTGGAAACACCATATATTTT CASSHRDSGNTIYF
- TRBJ1-2 - TRBV2 TGTGCCAGCAGTGTGGAGGGATCTAACTATGGCTACACCTTC CASSVEGSNYGYTF
TRBD1 TRBJ2-3 many TRBV12-3/TRBV12-4 TGTGCCAGCAGTTTAGCCCAGGGGGTAAAGGTGGGCCAGGGGCCCACAGATACGCAGTATTTT CASSLAQGVKVGQGPTDTQYF
- TRBJ2-5 few TRBV6-5 TGTGCCAGCAGTTACGGTCCGGGGGGCCTTAAGGAGACCCAGTACTTC CASSYGPGGLKETQYF
- TRBJ1-1 - TRBV28 TGTGCCAGCAGTTTTACAGGGTTTAGAACTGAAGCTTTCTTT CASSFTGFRTEAFF
- TRBJ2-3 many TRBV7-7 TGTGCTAGCAGCTTAGCGGAGGCAGATACGCAGTATTTT CASSLAEADTQYF
- TRBJ2-7 few TRBV28 TGTGCCAGCAGTGGCGGCGGGGCTCCCTACGAGCAGTACTTC CASSGGGAPYEQYF
- TRBJ1-5 few TRBV6-2/TRBV6-3 TGTGCCAGCAGTTACTGGGGTGGGATCAATAGCAATCAGCCCCAGCATTTT CASSYWGGINSNQPQHF
- TRBJ1-1 - TRBV27 TGTGCCAGCAGTTTAACTGCGGGGGGGAGATACACTGAAGCTTTCTTT CASSLTAGGRYTEAFF
- TRBJ2-3 few TRBV29-1 TGCAGCGTTGTAAGGGCGGGTAGCACAGATACGCAGTATTTT CSVVRAGSTDTQYF
TRBD1 TRBJ1-5 many TRBV5-1 TGCGCCAGCAGCTTCGCGACAGGGAGCAATCAGCCCCAGCATTTT CASSFATGSNQPQHF
TRBD1 TRBJ1-6 many TRBV6-5 TGTGCCAGCAGTCCCCCGCGGCACAGGGGAAGCTATTCACCCCTCCACTTT CASSPPRHRGSYSPLHF
- TRBJ1-6 many TRBV2 TGTGCCAGCAGTGAAGAGTCCGGGTATAATTCACCCCTCCACTTT CASSEESGYNSPLHF
- TRBJ1-2 many TRBV10-3 TGTGCCATCAGTGGAACAGCTAACTATGGCTACACCTTC CAISGTANYGYTF
- TRBJ2-7 - TRBV6-5 TGTGCCAGCAGAATAAACCGGGTCTCCCGCGAGCAGTACTTC CASRINRVSREQYF
- TRBJ2-5 - TRBV3-1 TGTGCCAGCAGCCAAGAAGGGAGATTGCTCGAGTCCCAGTACTTC CASSQEGRLLESQYF
TRBD1 TRBJ1-1 few TRBV4-1 TGCGCCAGCAGCCATAGGACAGGGCCTGAAGCTTTCTTT CASSHRTGPEAFF
TRBD1 TRBJ2-1 - TRBV9 TGTGCCAGCAGCCCAGGGACAGGGCTTGAGCAGTTCTTC CASSPGTGLEQFF
- TRBJ1-5 - TRBV24-1 TGTGCCACCAGTGATTTGGGGCAGCTACGCAATCAGCCCCAGCATTTT CATSDLGQLRNQPQHF
- TRBJ1-1 - TRBV7-6 TGTGCCAGCAGCTTAATCGGGGGAAACACTGAAGCTTTCTTT CASSLIGGNTEAFF
- TRBJ2-5 many TRBV10-3 TGTGCCATCAGTGAGACCGAGACCCAGTACTTC CAISETETQYF
- TRBJ1-4 - TRBV6-6 TGTGCCACTTCGGGACGGCAGAATGAAAAACTGTTTTTT CATSGRQNEKLFF
- TRBJ1-2 - TRBV4-3 TGCGCCAGCAGCCAGGCGGGGTCAGCTCCTAACTATGGCTACACCTTC CASSQAGSAPNYGYTF
TRBD1 TRBJ1-1 many TRBV4-1 TGCGCCAGCAGCCCGCCGGGACAGGGAACTGAAGCTTTCTTT CASSPPGQGTEAFF
- TRBJ2-7 many TRBV6-2/TRBV6-3 TGTGCCAGCAGTTACGAGCAGTACTTC CASSYEQYF
TRBD1 TRBJ2-7 - TRBV6-5 TGTGCCAGCAGCACCCTTGGACAGGGGGTCTCCTACGAGCAGTACTTC CASSTLGQGVSYEQYF
- TRBJ1-5 many TRBV5-1 TGCGCCAGCAGCTTGGCGGGCTCTAGCAATCAGCCCCAGCATTTT CASSLAGSSNQPQHF
- TRBJ1-1 - TRBV6-2/TRBV6-3 TGTGCCAGCAGTTACGGGGAGGACACCAGGAACACTGAAGCTTTCTTT CASSYGEDTRNTEAFF
- TRBJ2-2 - TRBV3-1 TGTGCCAGCAGCCAAGGAGATAGAATTTATTTGGCCGGGGAGCTGTTTTTT CASSQGDRIYLAGELFF
TRBD1 TRBJ2-3 few TRBV20-1 TGCAGTGCTCACAATCCGGGACAGGGGGTAATAACAGATACGCAGTATTTT CSAHNPGQGVITDTQYF
- TRBJ2-7 few TRBV4-1 TGCGCCAGCAGCCAAGTTGTCTCTACCTACGAGCAGTACTTC CASSQVVSTYEQYF
- TRBJ2-1 - TRBV29-1 TGCAGCGTTGAATCTTGGCGGGGACGCTCCTACAATGAGCAGTTCTTC CSVESWRGRSYNEQFF
- TRBJ1-6 few TRBV10-3 TGTGCCATCAGTGGCAGGGAAGAGGGTTCACCCCTCCACTTT CAISGREEGSPLHF
- TRBJ1-4 many TRBV7-2 TGTGCCAGCAGCTTTGACGGACAGTTTAATGAAAAACTGTTTTTT CASSFDGQFNEKLFF
- TRBJ2-7 - TRBV10-3 TGTGCCATCAGTGAGTTGGAGGGCTACGAGCAGTACTTC CAISELEGYEQYF
- TRBJ1-5 few TRBV5-1 TGCGCCAGCAGCTTGGGAAGGAAACAGGTTTCCGTGGCCCAGCATTTT CASSLGRKQVSVAQHF
- TRBJ2-7 few TRBV29-1 TGCAGCGTTGAGGGGAACCTCCTAGGCGAGCAGTACTTC CSVEGNLLGEQYF
- TRBJ1-5 many TRBV7-2 TGTGCCAGCAGCTTTGGACCCCGCCAGCCCCAGCATTTT CASSFGPRQPQHF
- TRBJ1-2 - TRBV4-2 TGTGCCAGCAGCCTACAGAACGGAGCTAACTATGGCTACACCTTC CASSLQNGANYGYTF
- TRBJ1-6 many TRBV5-4 TGTGCCAGCAGCTTTCGGGGGGGAAATTCACCCCTCCACTTT CASSFRGGNSPLHF
- TRBJ2-5 - TRBV28 TGTGCCAGCAGTACAGAGACCCAGTACTTC CASSTETQYF